One and the same sample provided the 18 T cell receptor beta chains below, sequenced in a study of cytomegalovirus exposure and HLA in healthy donors. It was with 60 Vbeta and 13 Jbeta primers that the PCR ran. This table comes from immunoSEQ multiplex PCR, and its TCRdb copy is limited to in-frame clones, with some not included. Here the sample spans under 150,000 clones, about 78% being singletons. The material sequenced was PBMCs. The receptors shown here come from a male donor in good health and CMV-seronegative.

A remark on this clone: This same CDR3 is encoded by further DNA sequences in the sample. The V gene is TRBV7-2, the J gene TRBJ1-2; D is unclear. This CDR3 comprises 13 residues. Between the trimmed V and J ends, which lost 5 bases and 1 base, there was a span of 8 bases. The germline gives CDR1 SGHTA, CDR2 FQGNSA. In nucleotides, the CDR3 is TGTGCCAGCAGCCCCTCGGGTAACTATGGCTACACCTTC. Its protein is CASSPSGNYGYTF.

This clone appeared a single time. The CDR3 region is CAWGVGTSALGEQFF. The CDR3, as DNA: TGTGCCTGGGGGGTAGGGACTAGCGCCCTCGGTGAGCAGTTCTTC. V and J are TRBV30 and TRBJ2-1; TRBD2 matches at 10 bases. Germline V lookup: CDR1 GTSNPN, CDR2 SVGIG (reference sequence). The CDR3 covers 15 residues. V lost 5 bases and J lost 9; bases outside the gene matches: 13.

This clone has only a few counts. V is TRBV5-1 and J is TRBJ2-1; TRBD2 agrees at 7 bases. CDR3 size: 12 residues. Germline assignment: CDR1 SGHRS and CDR2 YFSETQ. With V trimmed by 6 bases and J by 9 bases, 6 bases remained unmatched. CDR3 in amino acids: CASNLADGEQFF. CDR3 DNA: TGCGCCAGCAATCTAGCGGACGGTGAGCAGTTCTTC. Full variable domain (missing parts from reference TRBV5-1 and TRBJ2-1): KAGVTQTPRYLIKTRGQQVTLSCSPISGHRSVSWYQQTPGQGLQFLFEYFSETQRNKGNFPGRFSGRQFSNSRSEMNVSTLELGDSALYLCASNLADGEQFFGPGTRLTVL.

The chain joins TRBV6-5 to TRBJ1-2; perhaps TRBD1 as D (6 bases). Germline V gives CDR1 MNHEY, CDR2 SVGAGI. CDR3 size: 14 residues. Trimming took off 7 bases at V and 5 bases at J, with 17 bases between the two ends. CDR3 nucleotides: TGTGCCAGCACTCCGGACAGACTATCTTATGGCTACACCTTC. Encoded protein: CASTPDRLSYGYTF.

This clone has more than one count but fewer than ten. The rearrangement links TRBV4-2 to TRBJ2-2; no clear D. V was trimmed by 1 base and J by 1 base, leaving 10 bases between them. CDR1 is LGHNA, CDR2 YNFKEQ, per germline. This CDR3 region has 16 residues. As DNA, the CDR3 is TGTGCCAGCAGCCAAGTGTTACTTATGAACACCGGGGAGCTGTTTTTT. Its translation is CASSQVLLMNTGELFF.

This rearrangement joins TRBV6-5 to TRBJ2-2; the match to TRBD1 covers 7 bases. There are 15 residues in the CDR3. The germline CDR1 and CDR2 sequences are MNHEY and SVGAGI. J was trimmed by 4 bases and V by 6 bases; bases with no gene match: 8. This chain's CDR3 is CASSRRQGGTGELFF. The CDR3 nucleotides are TGTGCCAGCAGCAGGAGACAGGGCGGCACCGGGGAGCTGTTTTTT.

The V and J genes are TRBV6-1 and TRBJ1-1, with unresolved D. This CDR3 comprises 13 residues. Germline loops: CDR1 MNHNS, CDR2 SASEGT. V was pared by 6 bases and J by 4 bases, with 12 bases between. CDR3 DNA: TGTGCCAGCAGACTATACGGGAGCACTGAAGCTTTCTTT. As protein: CASRLYGSTEAFF.

The V call is TRBV4-2, the J call TRBJ1-2; D not resolved. Trimming stripped 0 bases from V and 8 bases from J, with 13 bases between. Germline lookup yields CDR1 LGHNA and CDR2 YNFKEQ. The CDR3 consists of 14 residues. The CDR3 coding sequence is TGTGCCAGCAGCCAAGACGCGGGTGCTCGCGGCTACACCTTC. Protein sequence: CASSQDAGARGYTF.

The rearrangement links TRBV4-1 to TRBJ1-6; D may be TRBD1 (6 bases). The CDR3 has 15 residues. The V gene lost 4 bases and the J gene lost 6 bases, with 13 bases spanning the gap. Germline V gene lookup returns CDR1 MGHRA and CDR2 YSYEKL. The CDR3 loop reads CASSRRGGGNSPLHF. The CDR3, as DNA: TGCGCCAGCAGCCGACGGGGAGGGGGTAATTCACCCCTCCACTTT.

The rearrangement uses TRBV4-2 and TRBJ2-1, with 8 bases aligning to TRBD2. The CDR3 sequence is 18 residues long. The germline CDR1 and CDR2 sequences are LGHNA and YNFKEQ. V was pared by 0 bases and J by 5 bases, with 12 bases of the junction left unmatched. The CDR3 reads CASSQDARRGVRDNEQFF. The CDR3 DNA sequence: TGTGCCAGCAGCCAAGATGCGAGGCGGGGGGTAAGGGACAATGAGCAGTTCTTC.

The chain is built from TRBV4-2 and TRBJ2-7, with D tentatively TRBD2 (6 bases). V was cut by 2 bases and J by 2 bases, with 13 bases left in between. CDR1 LGHNA and CDR2 YNFKEQ come from the germline V gene. The CDR3 extends over 15 amino acids. The CDR3 DNA reads TGTGCCAGCAGCCAATCGGGAGCGTCTGCCTACGAGCAGTACTTC. Translating gives CASSQSGASAYEQYF.

The chain employs TRBV9 and TRBJ2-7; 7 bases fit TRBD2. The germline V gene has CDR1 SGDLS and CDR2 YYNGEE. CDR3 length: 14 amino acids. Germline trimming cut 4 bases from V and 2 bases from J; bases unmatched to any gene: 6. CDR3 nucleotide sequence: TGTGCCAGCAGCCCCCTGGGGGGGGCCTACGAGCAGTACTTC. Translation gives CASSPLGGAYEQYF.

CDR3 sequence reads: CASSLENFRTGPYEQYF. The CDR3 DNA reads TGCGCCAGCAGCTTGGAAAACTTTAGGACAGGACCGTACGAGCAGTACTTC. V gene TRBV5-1 combines with J gene TRBJ2-7; 7 bases are a match to TRBD1. The V gene end was trimmed by 0 bases and the J gene end by 4 bases; junction bases not matched to a gene: 13. CDR3 length equals 17 residues. Germline V lookup: CDR1 SGHRS, CDR2 YFSETQ.

This clone was counted only a few times. This chain connects TRBV19 to TRBJ1-1; TRBD1 matches at 7 bases. Germline CDR1 LNHDA, CDR2 SQIVND (reference sequence). The CDR3 consists of 14 residues. V shed 4 bases, J shed 4 bases, and the junction held 6 bases outside the gene matches. CDR3 residues: CASSTGGLVTEAFF. The CDR3 region has the DNA TGTGCCAGTAGTACAGGGGGTTTGGTCACTGAAGCTTTCTTT.

This clone was counted a few times. The V gene is TRBV25-1, the J gene TRBJ1-6, with a tentative D call TRBD1 (5 bases). The germline CDR1 and CDR2 sequences are MGHDK and SYGVNS. This CDR3 comprises 16 residues. Between the trimmed V and J ends, which lost 2 bases and 0 bases, there was a span of 8 bases. CDR3 sequence: CASSEKGNSYNSPLHF. The CDR3 DNA follows: TGTGCCAGCAGTGAAAAGGGGAACTCCTATAATTCACCCCTCCACTTT.

CDR3 in DNA: TGTGCCAGCAGGTCGGGACAGGGTTGGCCCGGGGAGCTGTTTTTT. This sequence encodes CASRSGQGWPGELFF. This chain connects TRBV7-3 to TRBJ2-2; 9 nucleotides agree with TRBD1. Losses at the gene ends were 6 bases for V and 6 bases for J; bases not matched to a gene: 8. Per the germline V gene, CDR1 is SGHTA and CDR2 is FQGTGA. The CDR3 extends over 15 amino acids. Full variable domain (outside the CDR3, taken from reference TRBV7-3 and TRBJ2-2): GAGVSQTPSNKVTEKGKYVELRCDPISGHTALYWYRQSLGQGPEFLIYFQGTGAADDSGLPNDRFFAVRPEGSVSTLKIQRTERGDSAVYLCASRSGQGWPGELFFGEGSRLTVL.

The CDR3 DNA reads TGTGCCAGCACATCCACCGGGACAGGGCTCCTGAGCTATGGCTACACCTTC. Amino acids: CASTSTGTGLLSYGYTF. The rearrangement links TRBV5-4 to TRBJ1-2, with 9 bases lining up with TRBD1. Germline values: CDR1 SGHNT, CDR2 YYREEE (reference sequence). The CDR3 has 17 residues. The V gene end was trimmed by 6 bases and the J gene end by 4 bases; junction bases not matched to a gene: 16.

V usage is TRBV5-1 and J usage is TRBJ1-4; 11 bases match TRBD1. Germline V CDR1 and CDR2: SGHRS, YFSETQ. CDR3 length equals 18 residues. V trimming: 4 bases; J trimming: 2 bases; junction bases outside the gene matches: 10. CDR3 protein: CASSPWTGGIPTNEKLFF. CDR3 DNA: TGCGCCAGCAGCCCCTGGACAGGGGGCATCCCCACTAATGAAAAACTGTTTTTT. Based on the CDR3 plus reference TRBV5-1 and TRBJ1-4, the full variable domain is KAGVTQTPRYLIKTRGQQVTLSCSPISGHRSVSWYQQTPGQGLQFLFEYFSETQRNKGNFPGRFSGRQFSNSRSEMNVSTLELGDSALYLCASSPWTGGIPTNEKLFFGSGTQLSVL.